This is a list of T cell receptor beta chains from one sample in a study of blood T cell repertoires in COVID-19. Data came from immunoSEQ multiplex PCR; TCRdb stores just in-frame clones and leaves some out. The sample lists around 300,000 clones; 90% to 95% were seen once. The material sequenced was peripheral blood. These receptors all come from a woman aged 25 to 39 with COVID-19, enrolled during active disease. Both conserved end residues are trimmed from each CDR3.

TRBV19 | ASRGDRELAEAF
TRBV21-1 | ASSSRVRVSSYNSPLH
TRBV10-1 | ASSPTDSQGKQY
TRBV19 | ASSQGSTEAF
TRBV7-9 | ASSLAGTGRDGYT
TRBV5-4 | ASSGTGGRSTEAF
TRBV14 | ASSHSGLAGGHSSYNEQF
TRBV3-1/TRBV3-2 | ASSQDPRGNQPQH
TRBV28 | ASSPRTGGRTEAF
TRBV2 | ASGVPGSQETQY
TRBV21-1 | ASTPQGGEYNEQF
TRBV10-1 | ASSEFSLLAPRNYEQY
TRBV28 | ASSLSPLKGEGYT
TRBV27 | ASSLLGGPRLGNSPLH
TRBV5-6 | ATAPGQNYGYT
TRBV3-1/TRBV3-2 | ASSLGTVGSTEAF
TRBV19 | ASSPRDRPPEAF
TRBV5-1 | ASSLEVGGYTEAF
TRBV6-5 | ASTRGQGFNTEAF
TRBV3-1/TRBV3-2 | ASSQVFSSLVTWTQY
TRBV27 | ASSTPGSYNEQF
TRBV5-6 | ASSLVQGDYGYT
TRBV3-1/TRBV3-2 | ASSHRGGDYGYT
TRBV5-1 | ASSLEQGRTEAF